This T cell receptor beta chain was found in a study of blood T cell repertoires in COVID-19. Study as a whole: The study drew acute and convalescent COVID-19 samples from the United States, Italy and Spain. Sources were T cells, B-cell-depleted T cells, or PBMCs; the material itself was cDNA or gDNA.

Study processing details: By means of reference gene primer amplification, nucleated cell counts were estimated. Sequencing was performed with immunoSEQ multiplex PCR; in TCRdb, only in-frame clones are kept and a portion is missing. V and J calls and clone size are copied from that table; D and trimming were computed from the DNA. The sample has roughly 200,000 clones, approximately 89% seen once. The CDR3 runs 15 residues. Germline V gene sequence: CDR1 MNHEY, CDR2 SMNVEV (reference sequence). The V and J ends lost 6 bases and 8 bases respectively, with 22 bases between them. The TCR sequence derives from a woman in her fifties or sixties with acute or convalescent COVID-19. V gene TRBV27 combines with J gene TRBJ1-2; a possible D gene is TRBD1 (5 bases). Sequenced sample: peripheral blood. CDR3 DNA: TGTGCCAGCAGCTCGACCGGAAAGGGGCTGGAGGGCTACACCTTC. Its translation: CASSSTGKGLEGYTF.